This TCR beta chain comes out of a study of regulatory T cells in long-lasting Graves disease. Overall study findings and caveats: Having only a small sample size may have limited accuracy. Investigators studied peripheral blood only, not thyroid tissue.

The time point is: persistent/refractory GD, antithyroid drugs over 5 years with positive TRAb. Extracted RNA from PBMCs served as the source of the TCR library. The TCR beta library used iRepertoire HTBI primers with Arm-PCR amplification of CDR3. TCRdb recomputed calls from the multiplex PCR reads with MiXCR, one row per CDR3 protein. Of a few hundred thousand distinct CDR3 sequences listed, around 23% were seen once; the top ten hold approximately 27%. This clonotype was seen only a few times. Antigen unknown. The clonotype originates from a middle-aged woman with Graves disease. The sample here was peripheral blood mononuclear cells (PBMCs), taken when the disease was refractory, from a patient treated with antithyroid drugs.

In DNA form, the CDR3 reads TGTGCCAGCAGCCAACCTTCCGGGACAGGCAGCGAGACCCAGTACTTC. Its translation is CASSQPSGTGSETQYF. The chain is built from TRBV14 and TRBJ2-5; TRBD1 aligns across 8 bases. Looked up from germline, CDR1 is SGHDN and CDR2 is FVKESK. This CDR3 is 16 amino acids long. Trimming cost V 2 bases and J 5 bases; bases outside gene matches: 10.